This TCR beta chain emerged from a study of regulatory T cells in long-lasting Graves disease. The study, taken as a whole, reports: Sharing of public clonotypes was greater in persistent patients (under 3,000) than in new patients (roughly 880). It was in persistent disease that TRBV28, TRBJ1-2 and TRBJ2-5 were favored.

Combining iRepertoire HTBI primers with Arm-PCR of CDR3 regions, the authors built TCR beta libraries. TCRdb reprocessed the multiplex PCR reads with MiXCR, giving one entry per CDR3 protein. The sample has approximately 350,000 distinct CDR3 sequences; roughly a sixth are singletons. Time point noted: newly diagnosed GD, antithyroid drugs for less than 3 months. From PBMCs, RNA was extracted and then used to make the TCR library. The V end was cut by 6 bases, the J end by 5 bases, with 5 bases between. Germline CDR1 reads MDHEN; CDR2 reads SYDVKM. CDR3 length equals 11 residues. There are many counts of this clonotype. The antigen remains unidentified. This same sample was also part of a study on T cells in Graves' hyperthyroidism and ophthalmopathy.

The input for sequencing was peripheral blood mononuclear cells (PBMCs), taken at new diagnosis, from a patient treated with antithyroid drugs. The sequence came from a man in his forties with Graves disease. This chain joins TRBV28 and TRBJ1-5; D is ambiguous. The CDR3 DNA sequence: TGTGCCAGCAGACACGATCAGCCCCAGCATTTT. Its translation is CASRHDQPQHF.